This record looks at one T cell receptor (beta chain) sequence and its context. The antigen is undetermined. These data are taken from a study of CD4+ T cells in melanoma. Notes on the study in general: A reported correlation linked neoantigen-specific CD4+ T cells to CD8+, macrophage and B cell function. Reportedly, melanoma neoantigen-specific CD4+ T cells showed varied differentiation states.

TCRdb keeps only in-frame clones here, not all; method: immunoSEQ multiplex PCR. The table shows about 15,000 clones, with approximately 62% occurring only once. The clonotype originates from a human donor with melanoma. The material sequenced was cells from a culture (not recorded whether cultured in vitro).

The CDR3 region is CASSMGTSGGDLNEQFF. CDR3 sequence (DNA): TGTGCCAGTAGTATGGGGACTAGCGGGGGTGATCTAAATGAGCAGTTCTTC. This sequence joins TRBV19 and TRBJ2-1; the match to TRBD2 covers 14 bases. V shed 3 bases and J 7 bases; nucleotides not matched to a gene: 8. This CDR3 comprises 17 residues. The germline CDR1 and CDR2 sequences are LNHDA and SQIVND (reference sequence).